The clone carrying this T cell receptor (beta chain) has only a few counts. Trimming left V 4 bases short and J 0 bases short, with 15 bases between. Germline V CDR1 and CDR2: LGHDT, YNNKEL (reference sequence). CDR3 length: 17 residues. Original handling: By means of reference gene primer amplification, nucleated cell counts were estimated. The data were produced by immunoSEQ multiplex PCR, yet TCRdb's version contains in-frame clones alone and is incomplete. V and J calls and clone size are as listed in that table; D and trimming were resolved from the DNA. The sample lists 140,000 to 150,000 clones; roughly 76% were seen once. The data derive from a study of blood T cell repertoires in COVID-19. Study background: COVID-19 samples from acute and convalescent phases originated in the United States, Italy and Spain.

This receptor was identified in a human donor with acute or convalescent COVID-19. The donor label of this sample is uncertain. The rearrangement uses TRBV3-1 (or the pseudogene TRBV3-2) and TRBJ2-2, with D maybe TRBD1 (5 bases). The sequenced sample was peripheral blood. CDR3 coding DNA: TGTGCCAGCAGCCCAACTATCGACAGCGCGAACACCGGGGAGCTGTTTTTT. Amino acid sequence: CASSPTIDSANTGELFF.